A single sample is the source of the 28 T cell receptor beta chains below, sequenced in a study of T cell responses to AZD1222 COVID-19 vaccine. The protocol was immunoSEQ multiplex PCR, while the TCRdb copy is restricted to in-frame clones and leaves out a portion. The table has approximately 150,000 clones, about 90% seen once. The specimen was peripheral blood, collected 28 days after the second dose of the MenACWY control vaccine. Every receptor here comes from an adult who received the MenACWY meningococcal vaccine as a control.

The chain recombines TRBV24-1 with TRBJ2-7; TRBD1 might be the D (5 bases). CDR1 and CDR2 from the germline V gene are KGHDR and SFDVKD. V gave up 4 bases and J gave up 5 bases, with 17 bases separating them. This CDR3 is built from 15 residues. The CDR3 nucleotides read TGTGCCACCAGTGACCCAACTAAACAGGTCCACGAGCAGTACTTC. Its protein product is CATSDPTKQVHEQYF.

The chain links TRBV28 to TRBJ1-5; TRBD1 matches 7 bases. Per the germline V gene, CDR1 is MDHEN and CDR2 is SYDVKM. The CDR3 extends over 18 amino acids. The V segment lost 8 bases and the J segment 6 bases; nucleotides outside the gene matches: 22. The CDR3 DNA reads TGTGCCAGCGATGGAAACCGTCCGACAGGGTCGTTGGGTCAGCCCCAGCATTTT. Protein product: CASDGNRPTGSLGQPQHF.

The V gene is TRBV28, the J gene TRBJ1-6, with D possibly TRBD1 on 5 matching bases. V was pared by 3 bases and J by 13 bases, with 16 bases between. The CDR3 spans 14 residues. Germline V gene lookup returns CDR1 MDHEN and CDR2 SYDVKM. The CDR3 DNA sequence: TGTGCCAGCAGTTTGGGGGTTATAATTCGGCCCCTCCACTTT. As protein: CASSLGVIIRPLHF.

This clone was seen only once. The chain links TRBV28 to TRBJ1-6, with D unresolved. The germline CDR1 and CDR2 sequences are MDHEN and SYDVKM. The CDR3 is 11 amino acids. V dropped 10 bases and J dropped 10 bases, with 11 bases sitting between them. The CDR3 region is CATSRVSPLHF. CDR3 bases: TGTGCCACCAGCCGGGTCTCACCCCTCCACTTT.

This clone has just one count. The rearrangement links TRBV6-5 to TRBJ2-4; 9 bases match TRBD1. The CDR3 consists of 14 residues. V lost 10 bases, J lost 5 bases, and 9 bases stayed unmatched. From germline, CDR1 is MNHEY and CDR2 SVGAGI. The CDR3 DNA follows: TGTGCCACCGGACGGCGGACAGGGGAAAACATTCAGTACTTC. This encodes CATGRRTGENIQYF.

This chain links TRBV3-1 (or the pseudogene TRBV3-2) with TRBJ1-2; 8 nucleotides agree with TRBD1. V lost 4 bases, J lost 4 bases, and 8 bases stayed unmatched. The CDR3 has 15 residues. The germline V gene encodes CDR1 LGHDT and CDR2 YNNKEL (reference sequence). CDR3 in DNA: TGTGCCAGCAGCCTCCAGGGGGCGCGGGGCTATGGCTACACCTTC. Amino acid sequence: CASSLQGARGYGYTF.

The J gene is TRBJ1-1, the V gene TRBV19; D possibly corresponds to TRBD1 (5 bases). The CDR3 is 14 amino acids. Deletions cut 4 bases from V and 0 bases from J, with 9 bases between. Germline values: CDR1 LNHDA, CDR2 SQIVND (reference sequence). The CDR3 protein is CASSNSGLNTEAFF. CDR3 in DNA: TGTGCCAGTAGTAACTCAGGGTTGAACACTGAAGCTTTCTTT.

This chain uses TRBV10-2 with TRBJ2-7; no definite D call. V was pared by 9 bases and J by 5 bases, with 14 bases between. The CDR3 is 12 amino acids. Germline V gives CDR1 WSHSY, CDR2 SAAADI. For the CDR3, the DNA is TGCGCCAGTTCGCAATCCTACCACGAGCAGTACTTC. This gives the protein CASSQSYHEQYF.

V and J are TRBV4-1 and TRBJ2-2; TRBD2 matches 10 bases. In germline, CDR1 is MGHRA, CDR2 YSYEKL. The length of the CDR3 is 21 residues. The junction had 17 bases not matched to a gene; V was cut back by 0 bases and J by 4 bases. Written as DNA, the CDR3 is TGCGCCAGCAGCCAAGAAATTGGGCGGCGACCAAGCGGGAGGGCCACCGGGGAGCTGTTTTTT. Translation: CASSQEIGRRPSGRATGELFF.

The rearrangement joins TRBV29-1 to TRBJ2-7; 7 bases match TRBD1. This CDR3 has 15 residues. The ends lost 0 bases at V and 3 bases at J; junction bases unmatched: 8. The germline gives CDR1 SQVTM, CDR2 ANQGSEA. The CDR3 sequence: CSVEDRKQGIYEQYF. The CDR3 DNA follows: TGCAGCGTTGAAGATCGGAAACAGGGGATCTACGAGCAGTACTTC.

This clone was seen a single time. The chain is built from TRBV18 and TRBJ1-5; TRBD1 might be the D (5 bases). The V end lost 2 bases, the J end lost 8 bases, and 13 bases lay between the germline ends. The germline V gene has CDR1 KGHSH and CDR2 LQKENI. This CDR3 spans 14 amino acids. The chain's CDR3 is CASSPGDGREPQHF. As DNA, the CDR3 is TGTGCCAGCTCACCAGGGGACGGGAGGGAGCCCCAGCATTTT.

This chain links TRBV29-1 with TRBJ2-5, with 7 positions matching TRBD1. Germline lookup yields CDR1 SQVTM and CDR2 ANQGSEA. The CDR3 is 13 residues long. After removal of 5 bases from V and 1 base from J, the junction contained 4 bases not matched to a gene. The CDR3, as DNA: TGCAGCGTTCCTAGGACAGGCCAAGAGACCCAGTACTTC. Its protein is CSVPRTGQETQYF.

The chain is built from TRBV6-5 and TRBJ2-2; D might be TRBD2 (6 bases). Looked up from germline, CDR1 is MNHEY and CDR2 is SVGAGI. V was pared by 2 bases and J by 5 bases, with 12 bases between. The CDR3 spans 15 residues. The CDR3 here is CASSYRVGGTGELFF. In DNA, the CDR3 is TGTGCCAGCAGTTACAGAGTGGGGGGTACCGGGGAGCTGTTTTTT.

The J gene is TRBJ1-2, the V gene TRBV28; D is unresolved. The germline V and J ends were trimmed by 8 bases and 0 bases, with 7 bases remaining between them. Germline V gene lookup returns CDR1 MDHEN and CDR2 SYDVKM. The CDR3 covers 12 residues. In DNA, the CDR3 is TGTGCCAGCTCCACCACTAACTATGGCTACACCTTC. Translation gives CASSTTNYGYTF.

Here the CDR3 reads CSASQGAFSYEQYF. The CDR3 DNA reads TGCAGTGCTAGTCAGGGGGCTTTCTCCTACGAGCAGTACTTC. The chain combines TRBV20-1 with TRBJ2-7; TRBD1 matches at 8 bases. The V gene's germline CDR1 is DFQATT and CDR2 SNEGSKA (reference sequence). The CDR3 contains 14 residues. With V trimmed by 3 bases and J by 0 bases, 4 bases remained unmatched.

Concerning this clone: Sequence at one end of the junction differs from germline and may be a read error. The V gene is TRBV6-2 or TRBV6-3, the J gene TRBJ1-2; D might be TRBD1 (5 bases). CDR1 is MNHEY, CDR2 SVGEGT, per germline. The CDR3 contains 13 residues. The CDR3 region has the DNA TGTGCCAGCAGTTACGAAGGACGGCGGGGCTACATCTTC. This codes for CASSYEGRRGYIF.

This chain's CDR3 is CASSTAGARTDTQYF. The CDR3 region has the DNA TGTGCCAGCAGTACGGCGGGAGCCCGCACAGATACGCAGTATTTT. The V call is TRBV27, the J call TRBJ2-3; TRBD2 matches 7 bases. CDR3 length: 15 amino acids. J was trimmed by 1 base and V by 5 bases; bases with no gene match: 6. Looked up from germline, CDR1 is MNHEY and CDR2 is SMNVEV (reference sequence).

V usage is TRBV7-2 and J usage is TRBJ1-2; D is possibly TRBD1 (5 bases). Looked up from germline, CDR1 is SGHTA and CDR2 is FQGNSA. This CDR3 comprises 15 residues. The V gene lost 4 bases and the J gene lost 0 bases, with 12 bases spanning the gap. Here the CDR3 reads CASSSAGTSNYGYTF. CDR3 nucleotides: TGTGCCAGCAGCTCCGCCGGGACCTCTAACTATGGCTACACCTTC.

The chain couples TRBV19 to TRBJ1-5; D possibly corresponds to TRBD1 (6 bases). Germline V lookup: CDR1 LNHDA, CDR2 SQIVND (reference sequence). Trimming stripped 8 bases from V and 4 bases from J, with 12 bases between. This CDR3 has 13 amino acids. CDR3 sequence (DNA): TGTGCCAGTGCGGGACAAGCAAATCAGCCCCAGCATTTT. It specifies CASAGQANQPQHF.

This chain connects TRBV20-1 to TRBJ2-1; a weak D match, TRBD2 (6 bases). Trimming stripped 3 bases from V and 1 base from J, with 13 bases between. Germline CDR1 is DFQATT and CDR2 is SNEGSKA (reference sequence). The CDR3 spans 15 residues. The CDR3 sequence: CSASPGERSYNEQFF. The DNA for the CDR3 is TGCAGTGCTAGTCCGGGGGAGAGGTCCTACAATGAGCAGTTCTTC.

The chain employs TRBV7-2 and TRBJ2-7; D gene uncertain. V lost 0 bases and J 7 bases, leaving 13 bases between the germline ends. The CDR3 runs to 14 residues. CDR1 SGHTA and CDR2 FQGNSA come from the germline V gene. The CDR3 loop reads CASSLARSFGEQYF. In nucleotides, the CDR3 is TGTGCCAGCAGCTTAGCGCGGTCGTTTGGGGAGCAGTACTTC.

The gene calls are TRBV29-1 and TRBJ1-2, with 7 bases matching TRBD1. This CDR3 has 13 amino acids. The V gene's germline CDR1 is SQVTM and CDR2 ANQGSEA. J lost 4 bases, V lost 5 bases, and 7 bases had no gene match. CDR3 sequence: CSVSVAGGYGYTF. CDR3 bases: TGCAGCGTTTCAGTAGCAGGGGGCTATGGCTACACCTTC.

CDR3 region: CASKPGARVNTEAFF. The CDR3 nucleotides are TGTGCCAGCAAGCCCGGGGCCCGAGTGAACACTGAAGCTTTCTTT. V gene TRBV6-5 combines with J gene TRBJ1-1; TRBD1 is a possible D gene (5 bases). The V and J ends lost 7 bases and 0 bases respectively, with 15 bases between them. Germline V lookup: CDR1 MNHEY, CDR2 SVGAGI. This CDR3 is built from 15 residues.

The rearrangement joins TRBV6-5 to TRBJ2-5; D uncertain. The CDR3 is made up of 14 amino acids. Trimming removed 7 bases at V and 5 bases at J, with 17 bases between. Germline CDR1 is MNHEY and CDR2 is SVGAGI. The CDR3 spells CASTTPSEWETQYF. The DNA of the CDR3 is TGTGCCAGCACTACCCCCAGCGAGTGGGAGACCCAGTACTTC.

This chain joins TRBV6-2 or TRBV6-3 and TRBJ2-7; D is uncertain. Trimming pared 6 bases from V and 5 bases from J, leaving 8 bases between. Germline CDR1 is MNHEY and CDR2 is SVGEGT. The CDR3 runs 11 residues. The CDR3 sequence is CASSQRDEQYF. The CDR3, as DNA: TGTGCCAGCAGCCAACGTGACGAGCAGTACTTC.

The rearrangement links TRBV27 to TRBJ2-1; 8 bases align to TRBD2. The CDR3 totals 13 residues. CDR1 is MNHEY and CDR2 is SMNVEV in the germline V gene (reference sequence). V was clipped by 4 bases and J by 15 bases; unmatched bases: 11. The DNA for the CDR3 is TGTGCCAGCAGTTCCGGGGGGGGGACATTGTGGTTCTTC. Protein: CASSSGGGTLWFF.

The chain carries TRBV2 and TRBJ2-7; TRBD2 aligns across 7 bases. Germline CDR1 SNHLY, CDR2 FYNNEI. The junction had 12 bases not matched to a gene; V was cut back by 7 bases and J by 3 bases. This CDR3 spans 15 amino acids. CDR3 sequence (DNA): TGTGCCAGCATGTGGGCAGGGCGGGAGAGCTACGAGCAGTACTTC. This gives the protein CASMWAGRESYEQYF.

As DNA, the CDR3 is TGTGCCAGCAGCTTAGCTGGGGAGCTGTTTTTT. Residues: CASSLAGELFF. The chain employs TRBV7-2 and TRBJ2-2; D call uncertain. From germline, CDR1 is SGHTA and CDR2 FQGNSA. V lost 0 bases, J lost 8 bases, and 1 base lay in between. The CDR3 is 11 amino acids.